Each of the 16 T cell receptor beta chains below was sequenced from the same sample in a study of vaccination and CD4 T cells after COVID-19. An Oncomine TCR Beta short-read assay was used to sequence the DNA from cultured CD4+ T cells. Each CDR3 protein is one row after TCRdb ran MiXCR on the PCR reads. In the table there are about 4,900 distinct CDR3 sequences, 28% of which are singletons. These receptors lack a known antigen. As for treatment: roughly 11-day PBMC culture with coronavirus spike peptide pools or control peptides (ViraFEST assay). Investigators obtained the unexposed donor's CD4+ T cells before the COVID-19 pandemic (2011-2018). Material: CD4+ T cells from blood, cultured in vitro. These receptors originate from a human donor in good health.

The chain employs TRBV6-1 and TRBJ1-2; 8 bases fit TRBD1. Unmatched junction bases numbered 11, after V lost 7 bases and J lost 7 bases. The CDR3 has 14 residues. Germline V gene sequence: CDR1 MNHNS, CDR2 SASEGT. For the CDR3, the DNA is TGTGCCAGCACCATTTCCCAGGGGGCGGGTGGCTACACCTTC. The encoded protein is CASTISQGAGGYTF.

The genes are TRBV6-1 and TRBJ2-4, with 11 bases matching TRBD1. J gave up 7 bases and V 7 bases, and 6 bases lay outside the gene matches. CDR1 MNHNS and CDR2 SASEGT come from the germline V gene. This CDR3 contains 14 residues. Written as DNA, the CDR3 is TGTGCCAGCACCCCAGGGACAGGGGGGAACATTCAGTACTTC. This codes for CASTPGTGGNIQYF.

The rearrangement joins TRBV12-3 or TRBV12-4 to TRBJ2-1, with D possibly being TRBD2 (5 bases). V gave up 3 bases and J gave up 10 bases, with 10 bases separating them. The CDR3 runs to 12 residues. CDR3 coding DNA: TGTGCCAGCAGTTTCAAGGGCGGGGAGCAGTTCTTC. Translation gives CASSFKGGEQFF.

This clonotype was detected a few times. CDR3 residues: CASSYVVTYEQYF. The CDR3 nucleotides read TGTGCCAGCAGTTACGTGGTAACCTACGAGCAGTACTTC. The chain couples TRBV6-5 to TRBJ2-7; no reliable D call. This CDR3 region has 13 residues. The germline CDR1 and CDR2 sequences are MNHEY and SVGAGI. V lost 2 bases and J 2 bases, leaving 7 bases between the germline ends.

In its sample, this clonotype was seen a few times. This chain connects TRBV7-2 to TRBJ2-5; 8 bases are shared with TRBD2. Looked up from germline, CDR1 is SGHTA and CDR2 is FQGNSA. The length of the CDR3 is 19 residues. The ends lost 7 bases at V and 2 bases at J; junction bases unmatched: 21. As DNA, the CDR3 is TGTGCCAGCAAAAGGGGTTTCCAGGGACTAGTCGGGGGGCAAGAGACCCAGTACTTC. Translating gives CASKRGFQGLVGGQETQYF.

The V and J genes are TRBV15 and TRBJ1-6, with 10 bases lining up with TRBD1. CDR1 and CDR2 (germline): LNHNV, YYDKDF (reference sequence). The CDR3 has 17 amino acids. V dropped 5 bases and J dropped 5; count of bases not matched to a gene: 9. Here the CDR3 DNA reads TGTGCCACCAGCTTTAAACCGGGACAGGGGAATAATTCACCCCTCCACTTT. It codes for CATSFKPGQGNNSPLHF.

The J gene is TRBJ1-1, the V gene TRBV12-3 or TRBV12-4; 7 nucleotides align to TRBD1. J was trimmed by 0 bases and V by 6 bases; bases with no gene match: 7. This CDR3 has 15 amino acids. CDR3 DNA: TGTGCCAGCAGGGAGACAGGGTGGGTGAACACTGAAGCTTTCTTT. Protein product: CASRETGWVNTEAFF.

This clonotype was recorded a few times. The V call is TRBV6-1, the J call TRBJ1-1, with a possible D match to TRBD1 (5 bases). V lost 7 bases and J 6 bases, leaving 15 bases between the germline ends. The CDR3 is 13 amino acids. Per the germline V gene, CDR1 is MNHNS and CDR2 is SASEGT. The CDR3 here is CASILWGGAEAFF. The DNA of the CDR3 is TGTGCCAGCATTTTGTGGGGAGGGGCTGAAGCTTTCTTT.

The chain carries TRBV5-8 and TRBJ2-1, with D unclear. CDR3 size: 16 residues. Deletions cut 0 bases from V and 4 bases from J, with 14 bases between. Per germline, CDR1 SGHTS and CDR2 YDEGEE. The CDR3 region has the DNA TGTGCCAGCAGCTTGGGTCGGCAGCTGATATACAATGAGCAGTTCTTC. It codes for CASSLGRQLIYNEQFF.

The chain couples TRBV6-1 to TRBJ2-2; D is unclear. The CDR3 is 15 amino acids. V was shortened by 6 bases and J by 4 bases, with 15 bases between the two germline ends. Per germline, CDR1 MNHNS and CDR2 SASEGT. The CDR3 is CASRLQGPATGELFF. The CDR3, as DNA: TGTGCCAGCAGACTCCAAGGGCCGGCCACCGGGGAGCTGTTTTTT.

This clonotype has a handful of counts. The chain employs TRBV6-1 and TRBJ1-2; D perhaps matches TRBD1 (6 bases). V lost 8 bases, J lost 1 base, and 14 bases lay in between. The CDR3 consists of 14 residues. Germline CDR1 and CDR2: MNHNS and SASEGT. CDR3 in amino acids: CASVLAGVNYGYTF. CDR3 bases: TGTGCCAGCGTGTTAGCAGGGGTTAACTATGGCTACACCTTC.

DNA of the CDR3: TGTGCCAGCACCCTAGGGCTCCCGGACAGAAACACCGGGGAGCTGTTTTTT. It yields the protein CASTLGLPDRNTGELFF. The V and J genes are TRBV27 and TRBJ2-2; TRBD1 is a possible D gene (6 bases). Deletions cut 7 bases from V and 2 bases from J, with 20 bases between. The CDR3 is made up of 17 amino acids. Germline V lookup: CDR1 MNHEY, CDR2 SMNVEV (reference sequence).

This clonotype was observed a handful of times. This chain joins TRBV6-5 and TRBJ2-1, with 13 bases matching TRBD2. This CDR3 comprises 15 residues. The V gene's germline CDR1 is MNHEY and CDR2 SVGAGI. J lost 6 bases, V lost 2 bases, and 1 base had no gene match. The CDR3 sequence is CASSYTSGGANEQFF. The CDR3, as DNA: TGTGCCAGCAGTTACACTAGCGGGGGGGCCAATGAGCAGTTCTTC.

This chain links TRBV24-1 with TRBJ2-5, with D tentatively TRBD1 (6 bases). The V and J ends lost 3 bases and 5 bases respectively, with 15 bases between them. Germline assignment: CDR1 KGHDR and CDR2 SFDVKD. The CDR3 runs 15 residues. The CDR3 nucleotides read TGTGCCACCAGTGATAGCCAGGGGCAGGGGGAGACCCAGTACTTC. Amino acid sequence: CATSDSQGQGETQYF.

This clonotype appeared a few times. V is TRBV5-8 and J is TRBJ1-1, with a tentative D call TRBD1 (6 bases). The ends were cut back, 2 bases at V and 5 bases at J, with 10 bases in the middle. The CDR3 runs to 13 residues. Germline loops: CDR1 SGHTS, CDR2 YDEGEE. Here the CDR3 reads CASSFRGGTEAFF. Here the CDR3 DNA reads TGTGCCAGCAGCTTCAGGGGAGGGACTGAAGCTTTCTTT. Combining the CDR3 with reference TRBV5-8 and TRBJ1-1 gives the whole variable domain EAGVTQSPTHLIKTRGQQATLRCSPISGHTSVYWYQQALGLGLQFLLWYDEGEERNRGNFPPRFSGRQFPNYSSELNVNALELEDSALYLCASSFRGGTEAFFGQGTRLTVV.

The chain joins TRBV6-5 to TRBJ1-1; possible D gene TRBD1, 5 bases. V lost 1 base and J lost 3, with 9 bases in between. Germline loops: CDR1 MNHEY, CDR2 SVGAGI. The CDR3 length is 14 residues. The CDR3 region is CASSYYGAYTEAFF. The CDR3 bases are TGTGCCAGCAGTTACTACGGGGCGTACACTGAAGCTTTCTTT.